Below, one T cell receptor (beta chain) is given with its context. This clonotype has more than one count but fewer than ten. Its antigen target is currently unknown. No much larger clone exists at a distance of one base, and base qualities are not known. The sample originates from a study of CD8 T cells in ankylosing spondylitis (dated by TCRdb to about 2017). For the study in its entirety: T cell receptor beta repertoires were profiled in healthy donors and ankylosing spondylitis patients so that disease-linked TCR variants could be found. In total, the full study cohort was made up of roughly 100 healthy donors and 20 to 25 ankylosing spondylitis patients. Peripheral blood was sampled, and synovial fluid was also collected from ankylosing spondylitis patients. Broad study findings and their caveats: A CD8+ phenotype was shown by the disease-linked clones, which were found at relatively low frequencies in peripheral blood. The disease-linked clones were reported as significantly enriched in matched synovial fluid samples from ankylosing spondylitis patients. Blood from ankylosing spondylitis patients appeared to be characterized by a TCR beta motif made up of about 8 highly homologous amino acid variants. Some of the motif variants had been reported before in the synovial fluid and blood of reactive arthritis patients, a finding that suggests common disease-initiation mechanisms.

Sequenced using an Illumina HiSeq 2500. Quantitative 5'-RACE with molecular barcodes was the method used to prepare the TCR beta libraries. From the authors' description of their analysis: Disease-linked TCR variants were identified with a new computational method built on a probabilistic model of VDJ rearrangement. TCRdb's own reprocessing of the public reads used fastp at Q25 and MiXCR and kept productive beta chains. Each CDR3 protein gets just one entry, which takes the most common genes and DNA from the rows behind it. TCRdb assigned the V and J calls; the authors' analysis was not used. This sample has over 450,000 distinct CDR3 sequences in its table, and 10% to 15% of those were observed once. The top ten constitute approximately 6.2% of the sample. At the junction V is shortened by 0 bases and J by 4 bases; bases outside the gene matches: 2. The germline V gene (reference sequence) specifies LGHDT as CDR1 and YNNKEL as CDR2. Measured from the cysteine to the phenylalanine, the CDR3 is 15 residues long. Solely the CDR3 DNA is kept, with 45 bases framed from the first base.

The rearranged segments are TRBV3-1 and TRBJ2-2, with 7 bases aligning to TRBD2. The sequencing input was blood, either unsorted or a sorted T cell fraction (not recorded which). The TCR sequence derives from a male donor with ankylosing spondylitis. DNA sequence: TGTGCCAGCAGCCAAGATGCTAGCGGCACCGGGGAGCTGTTTTTT. It translates as CASSQDASGTGELFF. Outside the CDR3, residues come from the reference TRBV3-1 and TRBJ2-2 proteins, so the full variable domain is: DTAVSQTPKYLVTQMGNDKSIKCEQNLGHDTMYWYKQDSKKFLKIMFSYNNKELIINETVPNRFSPKSPDKAHLNLHINSLELGDSAVYFCASSQDASGTGELFFGEGSRLTVL.